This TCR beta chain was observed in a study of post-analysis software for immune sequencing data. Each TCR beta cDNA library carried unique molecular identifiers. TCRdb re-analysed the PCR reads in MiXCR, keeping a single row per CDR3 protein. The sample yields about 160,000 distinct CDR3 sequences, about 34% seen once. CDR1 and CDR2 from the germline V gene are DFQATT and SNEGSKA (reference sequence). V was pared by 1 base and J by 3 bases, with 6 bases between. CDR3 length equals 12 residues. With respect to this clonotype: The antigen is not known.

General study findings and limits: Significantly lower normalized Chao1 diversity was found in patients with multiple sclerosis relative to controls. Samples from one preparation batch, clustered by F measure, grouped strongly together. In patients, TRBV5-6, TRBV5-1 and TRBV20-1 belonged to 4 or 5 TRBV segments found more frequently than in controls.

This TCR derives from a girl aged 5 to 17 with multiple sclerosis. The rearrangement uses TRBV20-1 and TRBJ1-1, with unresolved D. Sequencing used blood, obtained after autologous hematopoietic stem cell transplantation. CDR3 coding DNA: TGCAGTGCTAGAGGCTACTACACTGAAGCTTTCTTT. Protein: CSARGYYTEAFF.